This TCR beta chain was found in a study of blood T cell repertoires in COVID-19. Across the whole study: Sources were T cells, B-cell-depleted T cells, or PBMCs; the material itself was cDNA or gDNA.

This CDR3 is built from 15 residues. With 1 base clipped from V and 6 bases from J, the junction kept 7 bases outside the gene matches. Germline assignment: CDR1 LNHDA and CDR2 SQIVND (reference sequence). In terms of age and location, participants ranged from about 18 to 90 years and lived in about 25 US areas. Per the original methods: Reference gene primer amplification in the assay estimated nucleated cell counts. The protocol was immunoSEQ multiplex PCR, while the TCRdb copy is restricted to in-frame clones and leaves out a portion. That table furnishes V, J and clone size, whereas the DNA furnished D and trimming. Of approximately 220,000 clones listed, 83% are singletons.

The sequenced material came from PBMCs or T cells enriched from blood (not recorded which). This clonotype was sampled from a woman aged 50 to 60 who had been exposed to COVID-19. The gene calls are TRBV19 and TRBJ2-7, with TRBD1 matching over 9 bases. CDR3 residues: CASSIAGQGQGEQYF. CDR3 DNA: TGTGCCAGTAGTATAGCAGGACAGGGGCAGGGCGAGCAGTACTTC.